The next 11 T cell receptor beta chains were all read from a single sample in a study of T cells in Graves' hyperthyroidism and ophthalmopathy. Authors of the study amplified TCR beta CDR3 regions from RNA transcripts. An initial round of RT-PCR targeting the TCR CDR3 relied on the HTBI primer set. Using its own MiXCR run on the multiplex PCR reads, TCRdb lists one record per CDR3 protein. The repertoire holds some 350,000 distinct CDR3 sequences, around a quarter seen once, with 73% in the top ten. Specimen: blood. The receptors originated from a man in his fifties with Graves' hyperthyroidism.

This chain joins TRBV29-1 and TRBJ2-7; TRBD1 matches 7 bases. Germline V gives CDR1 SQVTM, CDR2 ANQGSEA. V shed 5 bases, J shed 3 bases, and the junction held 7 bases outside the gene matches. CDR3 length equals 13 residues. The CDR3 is CSVPGTVHYEQYF. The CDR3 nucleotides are TGCAGCGTTCCCGGGACAGTTCACTACGAGCAGTACTTC.

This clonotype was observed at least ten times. Here the CDR3 DNA reads TGTGCCAGCAGTGACGGACTAGAAAGAGAGCAGTACTTC. It specifies CASSDGLEREQYF. The chain is built from TRBV2 and TRBJ2-7; 7 bases map to TRBD2. Unmatched junction bases numbered 6, after V lost 3 bases and J lost 7 bases. The CDR3 has 13 amino acids. Germline CDR1 SNHLY, CDR2 FYNNEI.

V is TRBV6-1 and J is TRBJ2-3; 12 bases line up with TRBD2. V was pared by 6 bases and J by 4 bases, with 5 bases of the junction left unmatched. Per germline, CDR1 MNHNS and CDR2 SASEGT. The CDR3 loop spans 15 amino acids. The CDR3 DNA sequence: TGTGCCAGCAGGAGGACTAGCGGGATCTCAGATACGCAGTATTTT. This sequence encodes CASRRTSGISDTQYF.

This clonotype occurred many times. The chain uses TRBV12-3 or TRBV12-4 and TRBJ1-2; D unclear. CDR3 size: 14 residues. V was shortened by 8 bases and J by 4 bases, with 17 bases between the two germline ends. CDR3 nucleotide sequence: TGTGCCAGCTCTCCGGGTGGCAGAGGCTATGGCTACACCTTC. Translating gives CASSPGGRGYGYTF.

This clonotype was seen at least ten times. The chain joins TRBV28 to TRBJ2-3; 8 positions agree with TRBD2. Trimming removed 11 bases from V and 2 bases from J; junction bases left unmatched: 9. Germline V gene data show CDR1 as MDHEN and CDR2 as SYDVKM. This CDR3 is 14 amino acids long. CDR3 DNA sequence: TGTGCCGGGGCGCTAGCGGGTGTCACAGATACGCAGTATTTT. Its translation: CAGALAGVTDTQYF. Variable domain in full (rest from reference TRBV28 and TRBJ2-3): DVKVTQSSRYLVKRTGEKVFLECVQDMDHENMFWYRQDPGLGLRLIYFSYDVKMKEKGDIPEGYSVSREKKERFSLILESASTNQTSMYLCAGALAGVTDTQYFGPGTRLTVL.

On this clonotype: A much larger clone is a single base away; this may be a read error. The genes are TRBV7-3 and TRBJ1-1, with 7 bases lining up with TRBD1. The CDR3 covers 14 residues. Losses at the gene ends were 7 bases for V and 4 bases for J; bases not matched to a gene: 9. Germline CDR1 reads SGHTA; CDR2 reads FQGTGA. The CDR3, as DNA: TGTGCCAGCACCTTGACAGGGCGAGTCACTGAAGCTTTCTTT. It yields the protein CASTLTGRVTEAFF.

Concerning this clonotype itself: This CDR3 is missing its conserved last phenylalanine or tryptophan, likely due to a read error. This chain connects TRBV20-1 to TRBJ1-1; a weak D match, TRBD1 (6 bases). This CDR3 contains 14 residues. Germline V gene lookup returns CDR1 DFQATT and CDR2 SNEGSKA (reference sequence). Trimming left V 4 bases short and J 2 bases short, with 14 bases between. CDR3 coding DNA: TGCAGTGCTAAGAATAAAGGGGGAAACACTGAAGCTTTCTTG. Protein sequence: CSAKNKGGNTEAFL.

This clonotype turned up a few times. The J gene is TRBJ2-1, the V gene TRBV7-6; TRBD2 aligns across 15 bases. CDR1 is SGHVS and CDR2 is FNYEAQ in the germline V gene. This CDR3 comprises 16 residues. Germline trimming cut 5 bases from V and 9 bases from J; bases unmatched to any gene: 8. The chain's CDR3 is CASSPRTSGRGGEQFF. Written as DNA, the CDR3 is TGTGCCAGCAGCCCCCGGACTAGCGGGAGGGGGGGTGAGCAGTTCTTC.

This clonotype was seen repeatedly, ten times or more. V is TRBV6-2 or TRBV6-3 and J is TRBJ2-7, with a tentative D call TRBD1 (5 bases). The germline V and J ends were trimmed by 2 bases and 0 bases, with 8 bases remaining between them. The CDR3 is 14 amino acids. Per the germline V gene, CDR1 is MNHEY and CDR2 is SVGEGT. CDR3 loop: CASSYRGTSYEQYF. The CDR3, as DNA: TGTGCCAGCAGTTACAGGGGAACCTCCTACGAGCAGTACTTC.

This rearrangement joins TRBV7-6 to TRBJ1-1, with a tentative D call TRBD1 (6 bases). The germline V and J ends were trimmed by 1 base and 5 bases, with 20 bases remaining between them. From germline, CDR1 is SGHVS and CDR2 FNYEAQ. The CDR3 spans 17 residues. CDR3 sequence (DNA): TGTGCCAGCAGCTTAGGGTCGAGCGGGGGGCTCGGAACTGAAGCTTTCTTT. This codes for CASSLGSSGGLGTEAFF.

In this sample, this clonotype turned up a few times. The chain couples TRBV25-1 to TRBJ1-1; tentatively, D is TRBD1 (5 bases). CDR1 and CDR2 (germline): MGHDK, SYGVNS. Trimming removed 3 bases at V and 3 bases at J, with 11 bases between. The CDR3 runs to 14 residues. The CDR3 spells CASSEPGTDTEAFF. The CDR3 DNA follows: TGTGCCAGCAGTGAGCCAGGGACCGACACTGAAGCTTTCTTT. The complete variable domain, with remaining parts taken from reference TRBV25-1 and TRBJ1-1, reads EADIYQTPRYLVIGTGKKITLECSQTMGHDKMYWYQQDPGMELHLIHYSYGVNSTEKGDLSSESTVSRIRTEHFPLTLESARPSHTSQYLCASSEPGTDTEAFFGQGTRLTVV.